A selection of T cell receptor beta chains follows, all from one sample in a study of shared clonotypes between healthy human individuals. Using immunoSEQ multiplex PCR, the repertoire was profiled, and TCRdb retains in-frame clones only, with some absent. The sample lists 400,000 to 600,000 clones, 70% to 80% seen once, with 13% in the top ten. Sequences were obtained from PBMCs. These receptors originate from a woman in her 40s in good health. Some clones in this sample may be carry-over from other donors' samples. Each CDR3 is given with its conserved first and last residue. The order of the fields is D gene, clone size, J gene, V gene, CDR3 DNA, CDR3 protein. A D gene is named only where the DNA matches it firmly. The size field is filled for only some rows; it gives once, few, many or a size class.

-,-,TRBJ2-7,TRBV7-9,TGTGCCAGCAGCCCCTCGGGGACGGGGGCCTACGAGCAGTACTTC,CASSPSGTGAYEQYF
TRBD1,-,TRBJ2-2,TRBV19,TGTGCCAGTAGGACAGGGGGTTTCACCGGGGAGCTGTTTTTT,CASRTGGFTGELFF
-,-,TRBJ1-1,TRBV2,TGTGCCAGCAGTGTCCAGGGAACGAACACTGAAGCTTTCTTT,CASSVQGTNTEAFF
TRBD2,many,TRBJ2-7,TRBV7-2,TGTGCCAGCAGCTCCGATCGACTAGCGGGGGGCTACGAGCAGTACTTC,CASSSDRLAGGYEQYF
-,-,TRBJ1-1,TRBV14,TGTGCCAGCAGCCCCCCCCAAGGGCGGTCTGAAGCTTTCTTT,CASSPPQGRSEAFF
-,-,TRBJ2-3,TRBV11-2,TGTGCCAGCAGCTTAGTAGTGGGCGGGGCGGGAGATACGCAGTATTTT,CASSLVVGGAGDTQYF
TRBD1,-,TRBJ1-5,TRBV6-1,TGTGCCAGCAGTGACAGACAGGGCTATCAGCCCCAGCATTTT,CASSDRQGYQPQHF
-,-,TRBJ2-1,TRBV19,TGTGCCAGTTCCCCCCAGTACTACAATGAGCAGTTCTTC,CASSPQYYNEQFF
TRBD1,-,TRBJ1-1,TRBV7-3,TGTGCCAGCAGCTTAACAAGCCAGGGGGGTGAAGCTTTCTTT,CASSLTSQGGEAFF
TRBD2,-,TRBJ2-7,TRBV4-2,TGTGCCAGCAGCCAAGTGTCTAGCGGGAGAGTCTACGAGCAGTACTTC,CASSQVSSGRVYEQYF
TRBD1,-,TRBJ1-3,TRBV6-1,TGTGCCAGTGGTGACAGGGCTGGAAACACCATATATTTT,CASGDRAGNTIYF
TRBD2,-,TRBJ2-7,TRBV4-3,TGCGCCAGCAGCCAAGCAGCGGGAGTGGGAGAGCAGTACTTC,CASSQAAGVGEQYF
TRBD2,-,TRBJ2-1,TRBV15,TGTGCCACCAGCGAACGGACTAGCGGGATAAATGAGCAGTTCTTC,CATSERTSGINEQFF
-,-,TRBJ2-7,TRBV29-1,TGCAGCGTTGGGTCTCCCAGAACGGGCGAGCAGTACTTC,CSVGSPRTGEQYF
-,-,TRBJ1-2,TRBV5-1,TGCGCCAGCAGCTTCGATTCTAACTATGGCTACACCTTC,CASSFDSNYGYTF
-,-,TRBJ2-5,TRBV18,TGTGCCAGCACCCGGACAGCACAAGAGACCCAGTACTTC,CASTRTAQETQYF
TRBD1,few,TRBJ2-2,TRBV11-2,TGTGCCAGCAGCTTAGGAGGCAGGGGGTGGCCCGGGGAGCTGTTTTTT,CASSLGGRGWPGELFF
-,-,TRBJ2-7,TRBV27,TGTGCCAGCAGTATAACGGGCTCCTACGAGCAGTACTTC,CASSITGSYEQYF
-,-,TRBJ2-6,TRBV19,TGTGCCAGTACCCTCATCCGCTCTGGGGCCAACGTCCTGACTTTC,CASTLIRSGANVLTF
TRBD2,-,TRBJ2-7,TRBV6-1,TGTGCCAGCAGTGAGGGGCTAGCGGGGCCCTACGAGCAGTACTTC,CASSEGLAGPYEQYF
-,many,TRBJ1-4,TRBV27,TGTGCCAGCAGTTCGTACAGGGTTGGGGGTGAAAAACTGTTTTTT,CASSSYRVGGEKLFF
TRBD1,few,TRBJ2-1,TRBV5-1,TGCGCCAGCAGCCACGGGACAGACCCCCCTCGGTGGTTCTTC,CASSHGTDPPRWFF
-,-,TRBJ2-1,TRBV7-7,TGTGCTAGCAGCTTAGATGGCGGGACCGAGCAGTTCTTC,CASSLDGGTEQFF
-,-,TRBJ1-4,TRBV5-5,TGTGCCAGCAGCTCAGGACCGGTTGAAAAACTGTTTTTT,CASSSGPVEKLFF
-,-,TRBJ1-3,TRBV11-2,TGTGCCAGCAGCTCGACTGGGATCCGCTCTGGAAACACCATATATTTT,CASSSTGIRSGNTIYF
-,-,TRBJ2-1,TRBV9,TGTGCCAGCAGCGTAGCAGGGTCGAATGAGCAGTTCTTC,CASSVAGSNEQFF
-,-,TRBJ2-6,TRBV6-4,TGTGCCAGCAGTGACGGGAAGGGATCTGGGGCCAACGTCCTGACTTTC,CASSDGKGSGANVLTF
-,-,TRBJ2-5,TRBV28,TGTGCCAGCAGATCTCGAGGGGGGGAGACCCAGTACTTC,CASRSRGGETQYF
-,-,TRBJ1-5,TRBV27,TGTGCCAGCAGCCGCATGTCCGAAAAAAGTCAGCCCCAGCATTTT,CASSRMSEKSQPQHF
-,few,TRBJ2-1,TRBV5-6,TGTGCCAGCAGCTTGGTTTCCGCAGAGGGACACAATGAGCAGTTCTTC,CASSLVSAEGHNEQFF
-,-,TRBJ2-7,TRBV7-6,TGTGCCAGCAGCTCCTTGGGTTACGAGCAGTACTTC,CASSSLGYEQYF
-,-,TRBJ1-3,TRBV7-4,TGTGCCAGCAGCTTAGCCGGCAGGACGGCTGGAAACACCATATATTTT,CASSLAGRTAGNTIYF
-,-,TRBJ1-2,TRBV7-4,TGTGCCAGCAGCTTAGCTGCTATCGGCTATGGCTACACCTTC,CASSLAAIGYGYTF
-,-,TRBJ1-4,TRBV5-6,TGTGCCAGCAGCACCGGGACAACTAATGAAAAACTGTTTTTT,CASSTGTTNEKLFF
TRBD1,few,TRBJ1-2,TRBV30,TGTGCCTGGAGTGTAGGGCAGGGGGCACGGGGCTACACCTTC,CAWSVGQGARGYTF
TRBD1,-,TRBJ1-4,TRBV27,TGTGCCAGCAGTCTCCGGGACAGGGGCCGGCCGGGTGAAAAACTGTTTTTT,CASSLRDRGRPGEKLFF
-,-,TRBJ1-2,TRBV7-8,TGTGCCAGCAGCCCGGACGGAAACTATGGCTACACCTTC,CASSPDGNYGYTF
TRBD1,-,TRBJ1-4,TRBV18,TGTGCCAGCTCACTGGGACAGGCAACTAATGAAAAACTGTTTTTT,CASSLGQATNEKLFF
TRBD1,once,TRBJ2-6,TRBV29-1,TGCAGCGTTGAAGGGACAGGGTCCTCTGGGGCCAACGTCCTGACTTTC,CSVEGTGSSGANVLTF
TRBD1,-,TRBJ2-1,TRBV20-1,TGCAGTGCTAGTAGGGGGCCTCAGCAGTTCTTC,CSASRGPQQFF
-,-,TRBJ2-1,TRBV11-2,TGTGCCAGCAGCCAAATCAATGAGCAGTTCTTC,CASSQINEQFF
-,-,TRBJ1-1,TRBV29-1,TGCAGCGTTGTAGGGCCGGGTGAAGCTTTCTTT,CSVVGPGEAFF
TRBD1,-,TRBJ2-7,TRBV5-1,TGCGCCAGCAGCTCCCGGACAGGGGGGGCATACTACGAGCAGTACTTC,CASSSRTGGAYYEQYF
TRBD2,many,TRBJ2-5,TRBV29-1,TGCAGCGTGCAAACTAGCGGGGAGGAGACCCAGTACTTC,CSVQTSGEETQYF
TRBD1,-,TRBJ1-1,TRBV28,TGTGCCAGCACATCGGGACAGGGCGTATCTGAAGCTTTCTTT,CASTSGQGVSEAFF
-,-,TRBJ1-2,TRBV7-9,TGTGCCAGCAGTGCAGGGGTCGGGAACTATGGCTACACCTTC,CASSAGVGNYGYTF
TRBD2,-,TRBJ2-1,TRBV7-8,TGTGCCAGCAGCTTAGCGGCGGGACTAGGCCCCTACAATGAGCAGTTCTTC,CASSLAAGLGPYNEQFF
TRBD2,-,TRBJ2-5,TRBV7-8,TGTGCCAGCAGCTTGACTGCGGGAGGGGTCCAGGAGACCCAGTACTTC,CASSLTAGGVQETQYF
TRBD1,few,TRBJ1-5,TRBV2,TGTGCCGGTGGACAGGGACCAAGTCAGCCCCAGCATTTT,CAGGQGPSQPQHF
-,few,TRBJ2-5,TRBV7-6,TGTGCCAGCAGCTTGGCTAGCCCACCGGGGACCCAGTACTTC,CASSLASPPGTQYF
TRBD2,few,TRBJ2-7,TRBV7-8,TGTGCCAGCACCACTACCATGGATCTAGCGGGAGGCGCGTCCTACGAGCAGTACTTC,CASTTTMDLAGGASYEQYF
TRBD2,few,TRBJ2-2,TRBV19,TGTGCCAGTAGTGGGAGGGGGAACACCGGGGAGCTGTTTTTT,CASSGRGNTGELFF
TRBD1,-,TRBJ2-7,TRBV27,TGTGCCAGCAGTTTTCTGGGGACAGGCGAGCAGTACTTC,CASSFLGTGEQYF